Listed below are T cell receptor beta chains from one sample, sequenced in a study of preoperative IRX-2 immunotherapy in early breast cancer. Sequencing used immunoSEQ multiplex PCR; TCRdb keeps in-frame clones, though not all of them. The repertoire has more than 30,000 clones, about nine tenths of them found once; the top ten carry approximately 1.5%. The sequencing used tumor tissue, collected after IRX-2 immunotherapy. These receptors all stem from a human donor with breast cancer. Both conserved end residues are part of each CDR3. D genes are given only for firm matches. A clone size is listed for some rows: how often the clone was seen (once, few, many), or a class if it is expanded.

j_call clone_size d_call v_call cdr3_nt cdr3_aa
TRBJ2-3 - TRBD2 TRBV6-8 TGTGCCAGCAGTATCCCTAGCGGAAGCACAGATACGCAGTATTTT CASSIPSGSTDTQYF
TRBJ2-3 once - TRBV6-8 TGTGCCAGCAGTCTTAGGGGAGATACGCAGTATTTT CASSLRGDTQYF
TRBJ2-7 - - TRBV7-5 TGTGCCAGCACCCCCGGGACAGGGAGTGACGAGCAGTACTTC CASTPGTGSDEQYF
TRBJ1-3 - - TRBV7-5 TGTGCCAGCAGCTTCGCGAGCTCTGGAAACACCATATATTTT CASSFASSGNTIYF
TRBJ2-2 - - TRBV15 TGTGCCAGCAGCCGGTGGACTTACACCGGGGAGCTGTTTTTT CASSRWTYTGELFF
TRBJ1-2 - TRBD1 TRBV6-8 TGTGCCAGCAGTTCGAGTCCGGGACAGGCGAAATATGGCTACACCTTC CASSSSPGQAKYGYTF
TRBJ2-1 - TRBD2 TRBV7-7 TGTGCCAGCAGCTTCGGGACTAGCGGGAGTTCCTACAATGAGCAGTTCTTC CASSFGTSGSSYNEQFF
TRBJ1-4 - - TRBV6-8 TGTGCCAGCAGTTCCTTCCGCCTCAATGAAAAACTGTTTTTT CASSSFRLNEKLFF
TRBJ2-2 - - TRBV28 TGTGCCAGCAGTTTATTAAGCCCCGGGGAGCTGTTTTTT CASSLLSPGELFF
TRBJ1-6 - TRBD1 TRBV25-1 TGTGCCAGCAGGTCGCAGGGGGGTTCACCCCTCCACTTT CASRSQGGSPLHF
TRBJ1-5 - - TRBV16 TGTGCCAGCAGCCTGGGGGTTAGCAATCAGCCCCAGCATTTT CASSLGVSNQPQHF
TRBJ2-7 - - TRBV1 TGCGCCAGCAGCCCGACTCGTGGGGGCCCCTACGAGCAGTACTTC CASSPTRGGPYEQYF
TRBJ1-2 - TRBD1 TRBV28 TGTGCCAGCAGTTTTCCTCGACAGGGTAACTATGGCTACACCTTC CASSFPRQGNYGYTF
TRBJ1-4 - - TRBV6-8 TGTGCCAGCAGTTACAGGGCTAATGAAAAACTGTTTTTT CASSYRANEKLFF
TRBJ1-2 - - TRBV12-5 TGTGCTAGTGGTTCTAGCCTACAGCCTGCTAACTATGGCTACACCTTC CASGSSLQPANYGYTF
TRBJ2-5 - TRBD2 TRBV18 TGTGCCAGCTCACCACGGAACGGGAGGATCGAGGGAGAGACCCAGTACTTC CASSPRNGRIEGETQYF
TRBJ1-6 - - TRBV23-1 TGCGCCAGCAGCCACGACGTCAGGGATTTTTATTCACCCCTCCACTTT CASSHDVRDFYSPLHF
TRBJ1-6 - - TRBV7-8 TGTGCCAGCAGCCTCGGTGGGGATTCACCCCTCCACTTT CASSLGGDSPLHF
TRBJ1-6 - - TRBV28 TGTGCCAGCAGCCTAGGACCGGGAGGTAATTCACCCCTCCACTTT CASSLGPGGNSPLHF
TRBJ2-5 - - TRBV19 TGTGCCAGTAAAGGGGACGGCCAAGAGACCCAGTACTTC CASKGDGQETQYF
TRBJ2-3 - TRBD2 TRBV18 TGTGCCAGCTCACGACTAGCGGGGGACTTTAACACAGATACGCAGTATTTT CASSRLAGDFNTDTQYF
TRBJ1-1 - - TRBV6-8 TGTGCCATCAGTGGCCCTTTTTTGGGACATAAGAACACTGAAGCTTTCTTT CAISGPFLGHKNTEAFF
TRBJ2-5 - - TRBV6-8 TGTGCCAGCAGTTACTCGGCAGGGGCCGGGACCCAGTACTTC CASSYSAGAGTQYF
TRBJ2-1 - TRBD2 TRBV11-3 TGTGCCAGCAGGGGTCTAGCGGCCTCGCGCAATGAGCAGTTCTTC CASRGLAASRNEQFF
TRBJ2-3 - TRBD2 TRBV5-1 TGCGCCAGCAGCGCCGGGACTAGCGGGGTTAGCACAGATACGCAGTATTTT CASSAGTSGVSTDTQYF
TRBJ1-1 - TRBD1 TRBV5-1 TGCGCCAGCAGCTTACAGGGGGGGATCACTGAAGCTTTCTTT CASSLQGGITEAFF
TRBJ1-4 once TRBD1 TRBV18 TGTGCCAGCTCACCTACAGGGGGAACTAATGAAAAACTGTTTTTT CASSPTGGTNEKLFF
TRBJ1-1 - - TRBV12-5 TGTGCTAGTGGTTTGGGAGGGAACACTGAAGCTTTCTTT CASGLGGNTEAFF
TRBJ1-2 - - TRBV6-8 TGTGCCAGCAGTTACTGGCTGGGGGCTACTGACTATGGCTACACCTTC CASSYWLGATDYGYTF
TRBJ1-4 once - TRBV14 TGTGCCAGCAGCCAAGGGTATCCTAATGAAAAACTGTTTTTT CASSQGYPNEKLFF
TRBJ2-3 - - TRBV19 TGTGCCAGTAGTATGTACAAGGATAGCACAGATACGCAGTATTTT CASSMYKDSTDTQYF
TRBJ2-1 - TRBD1 TRBV6-8 TGTGCCAGCAGCCCCGGGACAGGGTTCGTAAATGAGCAGTTCTTC CASSPGTGFVNEQFF
TRBJ1-3 - TRBD1 TRBV30 TGTGCCTGGAGAGTAGGACAGGGGGCCAGCACCATATATTTT CAWRVGQGASTIYF
TRBJ1-5 few TRBD1 TRBV18 TGTGCCAGCTCAACAGGGGGGAGCAATCAGCCCCAGCATTTT CASSTGGSNQPQHF
TRBJ1-5 - - TRBV10-2 TGCGCCAGCAGTGACCCCTTTCAGTCCCAACGCTATCAGCCCCAGCATTTT CASSDPFQSQRYQPQHF
TRBJ2-1 - TRBD2 TRBV15 TGTGCCACCAGCGATCCACCGGGACTAGCGGGAATCTACAATGAGCAGTTCTTC CATSDPPGLAGIYNEQFF
TRBJ1-2 - TRBD1 TRBV6-8 TGTGCCAGCAGACGACTCCGGGACAGCCTCTATGGCTACACCTTC CASRRLRDSLYGYTF
TRBJ1-2 - - TRBV6-8 TGTGCCAGCAGTTCGACCGACATCTTCGCCGACTATGGCTACACCTTC CASSSTDIFADYGYTF
TRBJ2-5 - TRBD2 TRBV23-1 TGCGCCAGCAGCCAAGATCCAGCGGGGGGCGTAAAAGAGACCCAGTACTTC CASSQDPAGGVKETQYF
TRBJ2-2 - TRBD1 TRBV23-1 TGCGCCAGCAGCTTAGTTGGCAGGGGGTCATACACCGGGGAGCTGTTTTTT CASSLVGRGSYTGELFF
TRBJ1-1 once - TRBV29-1 TGCAGCGTGGTGGGACGGCTGAACACTGAAGCTTTCTTT CSVVGRLNTEAFF
TRBJ2-2 - - TRBV5-1 TGCGCCAGCAGCTTAGAAGGGGGGCTAAACACCGGGGAGCTGTTTTTT CASSLEGGLNTGELFF
TRBJ2-3 - TRBD1 TRBV11-3 TGTGCCAGCAGCTCTCAGGACAGGGAGTGGAGAACGCAGTATTTT CASSSQDREWRTQYF
TRBJ1-6 - - TRBV6-8 TGTGCCAGCAGCAGAGGGGGTTCGGTTAGGTCCTATAATTCACCCCTCCACTTT CASSRGGSVRSYNSPLHF
TRBJ1-2 once - TRBV11-3 TGTGCCAGCAGCGGGAGAGACGGGGTGGGTTATGGCTACACCTTC CASSGRDGVGYGYTF
TRBJ1-5 - - TRBV6-4 TGTGCCAGCAGATCCAATCAGGGTTATGATCAGCCCCAGCATTTT CASRSNQGYDQPQHF
TRBJ1-5 - TRBD1 TRBV7-6 TGTGCCAGCAGCCCCCCTAGGGGACAGGGGCCCCAGCATTTT CASSPPRGQGPQHF
TRBJ2-5 - - TRBV5-1 TGCGCCAGCAGCTTGGCCGACAGAGCCCAAGAGACCCAGTACTTC CASSLADRAQETQYF
TRBJ1-1 - TRBD1 TRBV6-8 TGTGCCAGCAGAGTCGGACAGGGGGGGAACTTGGGTGAAGCTTTCTTT CASRVGQGGNLGEAFF
TRBJ1-1 - - TRBV6-8 TGTGCCAGCAGTCCCGGGATGAACACTGAAGCTTTCTTT CASSPGMNTEAFF
TRBJ2-2 - - TRBV19 TGTGCCAGTAGTATCCTAAGGGACTTAAACACCGGGGAGCTGTTTTTT CASSILRDLNTGELFF
TRBJ1-5 - - TRBV6-8 TGTGCCAGCGGAACAGGTTTCAATCAGCCCCAGCATTTT CASGTGFNQPQHF
TRBJ2-2 - - TRBV4-1 TGCGCCAGCAGCCAAGATGCTAGCGCCACCGGGGAGCTGTTTTTT CASSQDASATGELFF